One and the same sample provided the 20 T cell receptor beta chains below, sequenced in a study of CD4 T cells in relation to SARS-CoV-2 and coronaviruses. No antigen has been identified for these receptors. Method: immunoSEQ multiplex PCR; TCRdb's copy keeps in-frame clones and lacks some. The sample shows 20,000 to 25,000 clones, 74% of them seen only once. Unexposed donor CD4+ T cells date from about 2011-2018, before the COVID-19 pandemic. After roughly ten days of culture, CD4+ T cells were isolated. The specimen sequenced was CD4+ T cells from PBMCs, cultured in vitro. The receptor set was obtained from a human donor in good health.

The V gene is TRBV19, the J gene TRBJ2-7; 10 bases are a match to TRBD1. CDR3 length: 15 amino acids. The junction had 4 bases not matched to a gene; V was cut back by 3 bases and J by 2 bases. Germline V lookup: CDR1 LNHDA, CDR2 SQIVND (reference sequence). CDR3 region: CASSMKGQGPYEQYF. The CDR3 nucleotides read TGTGCCAGTAGTATGAAGGGACAGGGGCCCTACGAGCAGTACTTC. Combining the CDR3 with reference TRBV19 and TRBJ2-7 gives the whole variable domain DGGITQSPKYLFRKEGQNVTLSCEQNLNHDAMYWYRQDPGQGLRLIYYSQIVNDFQKGDIAEGYSVSREKKESFPLTVTSAQKNPTAFYLCASSMKGQGPYEQYFGPGTRLTVT.

The V call is TRBV6-5, the J call TRBJ2-3; D is ambiguous. With 6 bases removed from V and 3 bases from J, the gap between germline ends came to 16 bases. CDR1 MNHEY and CDR2 SVGAGI come from the germline V gene. The CDR3 consists of 15 residues. Here the CDR3 reads CASSQDMARTDTQYF. The CDR3 DNA reads TGTGCCAGCAGCCAAGACATGGCTAGGACAGATACGCAGTATTTT.

The V gene is TRBV18, the J gene TRBJ2-7, with TRBD2 identical over 8 bases. V lost 6 bases to trimming and J lost 1 base; unmatched junction nucleotides: 5. This CDR3 is 14 amino acids long. The germline V gene has CDR1 KGHSH and CDR2 LQKENI. The CDR3 bases are TGTGCCAGCTCGGTAGCGGGGCGTTCCTACGAGCAGTACTTC. Translating gives CASSVAGRSYEQYF.

The chain employs TRBV7-9 and TRBJ1-2, with unresolved D. The CDR3 totals 16 residues. V gave up 1 base and J gave up 0 bases, with 12 bases separating them. The V gene's germline CDR1 is SEHNR and CDR2 FQNEAQ (reference sequence). The CDR3 DNA sequence: TGTGCCAGCAGCTTAGGTTCGGCAGATGCTAACTATGGCTACACCTTC. It yields the protein CASSLGSADANYGYTF.

CDR3 nucleotides: TGCGCCAGCAGCCCCGGAGTAAACGAGCAGTACTTC. This sequence encodes CASSPGVNEQYF. The rearrangement uses TRBV5-1 and TRBJ2-7; D is ambiguous. Germline V CDR1 and CDR2: SGHRS, YFSETQ. The CDR3 has 12 amino acids. Trimming removed 4 bases at V and 5 bases at J, with 10 bases between.

The gene calls are TRBV5-6 and TRBJ2-2; 7 bases are shared with TRBD1. CDR3 length: 16 residues. The V segment lost 4 bases and the J segment 1 base; nucleotides outside the gene matches: 7. From germline, CDR1 is SGHDT and CDR2 YYEEEE. Here the CDR3 DNA reads TGTGCCAGCAGCATCACAGGGGATGTGAACACCGGGGAGCTGTTTTTT. Translating gives CASSITGDVNTGELFF.

This clone was recorded a few times. The rearrangement uses TRBV14 and TRBJ2-2; the D gene could be TRBD1 or TRBD2 (6 bases each). Trimming cost V 5 bases and J 6 bases, with 13 bases left between them. This CDR3 spans 14 amino acids. CDR1 and CDR2 from the germline V gene are SGHDN and FVKESK. The CDR3 nucleotides read TGTGCCAGCAGCGCATACAGGGACTCCGGGGAGCTGTTTTTT. Residues: CASSAYRDSGELFF. Using reference TRBV14 and TRBJ2-2 for the parts outside the CDR3, the full variable domain is EAGVTQFPSHSVIEKGQTVTLRCDPISGHDNLYWYRRVMGKEIKFLLHFVKESKQDESGMPNNRFLAERTGGTYSTLKVQPAELEDSGVYFCASSAYRDSGELFFGEGSRLTVL.

J is TRBJ1-6 and V is TRBV6-5; D is undetermined. The V end lost 5 bases, the J end lost 7 bases, and 15 bases lay between the germline ends. Germline values: CDR1 MNHEY, CDR2 SVGAGI. The CDR3 sequence is 15 residues long. This CDR3 is CASSNRRDSNSPLHF. The CDR3 DNA reads as TGTGCCAGCAGTAACCGACGGGATTCAAATTCACCCCTCCACTTT.

This rearrangement joins TRBV27 to TRBJ1-4; 9 positions agree with TRBD1. Germline values: CDR1 MNHEY, CDR2 SMNVEV (reference sequence). The CDR3 has 14 amino acids. V trimming: 2 bases; J trimming: 6 bases; junction bases outside the gene matches: 1. CDR3 nucleotide sequence: TGTGCCAGCAGTTTAGGGGACAGGGATGAAAAACTGTTTTTT. Encoded protein: CASSLGDRDEKLFF.

The CDR3: CASSSTGHPNTEAFF. For the CDR3, the DNA is TGCGCCAGCAGCTCTACGGGACACCCGAACACTGAAGCTTTCTTT. The rearrangement joins TRBV5-1 to TRBJ1-1; the D gene is possibly TRBD1 (6 bases). Germline assignment: CDR1 SGHRS and CDR2 YFSETQ. CDR3 length equals 15 residues. V was cut by 3 bases and J by 1 base, with 13 bases left in between.

The chain carries TRBV11-1 and TRBJ2-1, with no clear D. CDR3 length equals 14 residues. The V gene's germline CDR1 is SGHAT and CDR2 FQDESV (reference sequence). V dropped 5 bases and J dropped 5 bases, with 13 bases sitting between them. CDR3 DNA: TGTGCCAGCAGCCGTCGCGGAGTCGACAATGAGCAGTTCTTC. Translated, it gives CASSRRGVDNEQFF.

This clone was picked up one time. V and J are TRBV18 and TRBJ1-1; 8 bases align to TRBD1. The germline V gene encodes CDR1 KGHSH and CDR2 LQKENI. V lost 4 bases, J lost 4 bases, and 2 bases stayed unmatched. This CDR3 comprises 13 residues. The CDR3 here is CASSLTGGTEAFF. CDR3 nucleotides: TGTGCCAGCTCACTAACAGGGGGCACTGAAGCTTTCTTT.

The gene calls are TRBV7-3 and TRBJ2-2, with D tentatively TRBD2 (5 bases). The CDR3 length is 14 residues. V was trimmed by 4 bases and J by 0 bases, leaving 6 bases between them. Germline V gene lookup returns CDR1 SGHTA and CDR2 FQGTGA. The CDR3 DNA reads TGTGCCAGCAGCTCCGGGACGAACACCGGGGAGCTGTTTTTT. This encodes CASSSGTNTGELFF. Looking up the rest from reference TRBV7-3 and TRBJ2-2 gives the full variable domain: GAGVSQTPSNKVTEKGKYVELRCDPISGHTALYWYRQSLGQGPEFLIYFQGTGAADDSGLPNDRFFAVRPEGSVSTLKIQRTERGDSAVYLCASSSGTNTGELFFGEGSRLTVL.

V is TRBV30 and J is TRBJ1-5, with TRBD1 matching over 7 bases. The CDR3 is made up of 13 amino acids. V trimming: 1 base; J trimming: 7 bases; junction bases outside the gene matches: 4. Germline CDR1 GTSNPN, CDR2 SVGIG (reference sequence). CDR3 nucleotide sequence: TGTGCCTGGAGTGGACAGGGTTTACAGCCCCAGCATTTT. Translation gives CAWSGQGLQPQHF.

The chain employs TRBV5-1 and TRBJ1-3, with D possibly being TRBD1 (5 bases). The CDR3 is 13 amino acids. V lost 4 bases, J lost 2 bases, and 7 bases lay in between. Germline CDR1 and CDR2: SGHRS and YFSETQ. The CDR3 reads CASSMGPGNTIYF. CDR3 nucleotides: TGCGCCAGCAGCATGGGGCCTGGAAACACCATATATTTT.

The chain recombines TRBV5-6 with TRBJ2-7; 8 bases map to TRBD1. CDR1 is SGHDT, CDR2 YYEEEE, per germline. This CDR3 is built from 15 residues. V was pared by 1 base and J by 4 bases, with 7 bases of the junction left unmatched. Here the CDR3 DNA reads TGTGCCAGCAGCTTGTTGTGGGGACAGGATTACGAGCAGTACTTC. Translated: CASSLLWGQDYEQYF.

In this sample, this clone turned up a few times. The rearrangement uses TRBV25-1 and TRBJ2-1; D unclear. This CDR3 is built from 12 residues. Between the trimmed V and J ends, which lost 2 bases and 12 bases, there was a span of 11 bases. The germline V gene has CDR1 MGHDK and CDR2 SYGVNS. CDR3 bases: TGTGCCAGCAGTGAACAATCCCTCGGGCAGTTCTTC. Its protein product is CASSEQSLGQFF.

The J gene is TRBJ1-2, the V gene TRBV10-3; TRBD1 agrees at 7 bases. Germline CDR1 and CDR2: ENHRY and SYGVKD. The CDR3 has 14 residues. CDR3 loop: CALQGGTEGVGYTF. CDR3 coding DNA: TGTGCGCTCCAAGGAGGGACAGAAGGGGTTGGCTACACCTTC.

CDR3 in amino acids: CASSKAGFKREWYEQFF. The CDR3 DNA follows: TGTGCCAGCAGCAAAGCGGGCTTTAAGCGGGAGTGGTATGAGCAGTTCTTC. The chain recombines TRBV21-1 with TRBJ2-1; the D call of TRBD2 is as the table states it, not checked on the DNA. TRBV21-1 is designated a pseudogene. There are 17 residues in the CDR3.

The sample holds a few counts of this clone. This sequence joins TRBV27 and TRBJ1-4; D is uncertain. Trimming left V 5 bases short and J 8 bases short, with 15 bases between. Germline V CDR1 and CDR2: MNHEY, SMNVEV (reference sequence). The CDR3 consists of 14 residues. The CDR3 here is CASSRYPGREKLFF. The CDR3 region has the DNA TGTGCCAGCAGTCGATATCCAGGCCGGGAAAAACTGTTTTTT.